Below are 22 T cell receptor beta chains sequenced from a single sample in a study of T cell repertoires in cytomegalovirus infection. TCRdb independently ran MiXCR on the reads; one entry per CDR3 protein. The table includes roughly 250,000 distinct CDR3 sequences, roughly an eighth detected once. The sequencing input was PBMCs. The receptors were gathered from a human donor in good health (CMV status not recorded). Some clones in this sample may be carry-over from other donors' samples.

This chain links TRBV28 with TRBJ1-1; D may be TRBD1 (5 bases). Trimming left V 3 bases short and J 2 bases short, with 25 bases between. Per germline, CDR1 MDHEN and CDR2 SYDVKM. The CDR3 totals 19 residues. In nucleotides, the CDR3 is TGTGCCAGCAGTTTTTGGACGGTTGGTGGAACAGGAAAAAACACTGAAGCTTTCTTT. As protein: CASSFWTVGGTGKNTEAFF.

This clonotype turned up a few times. J is TRBJ2-5 and V is TRBV11-2, with D possibly being TRBD2 (7 bases). Trimming shortened V by 1 base and J by 1 base, and 16 bases separated the two germline ends. Germline CDR1 is SGHAT and CDR2 is FQNNGV. The CDR3 length is 17 residues. CDR3 protein: CASSLGHGGLGQETQYF. The DNA for the CDR3 is TGTGCCAGCAGCTTAGGCCACGGGGGGCTTGGCCAAGAGACCCAGTACTTC. The whole variable domain, remainder taken from reference TRBV11-2 and TRBJ2-5, is EAGVAQSPRYKIIEKRQSVAFWCNPISGHATLYWYQQILGQGPKLLIQFQNNGVVDDSQLPKDRFSAERLKGVDSTLKIQPAKLEDSAVYLCASSLGHGGLGQETQYFGPGTRLLVL.

This chain joins TRBV6-2 or TRBV6-3 and TRBJ2-2; D remains ambiguous. Trimming removed 4 bases from V and 4 bases from J, with 10 bases in between. CDR1 is MNHEY and CDR2 is SVGEGT in the germline V gene. The CDR3 extends over 14 amino acids. The CDR3 loop is CASSSTSRTGELFF. The CDR3 bases are TGTGCCAGCAGTTCCACCTCCCGCACCGGGGAGCTGTTTTTT.

This chain links TRBV11-2 with TRBJ1-1; possible D gene TRBD1, 6 bases. The germline gives CDR1 SGHAT, CDR2 FQNNGV. This CDR3 is built from 16 residues. V dropped 6 bases and J dropped 5 bases, with 22 bases sitting between them. CDR3 DNA sequence: TGTGCCAGCAGTCCTCATCGGGGTAAAGGGGGTACTGAAGCTTTCTTT. As protein: CASSPHRGKGGTEAFF.

This chain links TRBV19 with TRBJ2-2; the match to TRBD2 covers 10 bases. CDR1 LNHDA and CDR2 SQIVND come from the germline V gene (reference sequence). The CDR3 runs 17 residues. Trimming took 2 bases from V and 4 from J; bases not matched to a gene: 7. In DNA form, the CDR3 reads TGTGCCAGTAGTATAAGGCCACTAGCGGGACCCACCGGGGAGCTGTTTTTT. Its protein product is CASSIRPLAGPTGELFF.

This clonotype was observed at least ten times. The chain links TRBV6-2 or TRBV6-3 to TRBJ2-1, with D possibly matching TRBD1 (5 bases). Deletions cut 6 bases from V and 6 bases from J, with 21 bases between. Germline CDR1 and CDR2: MNHEY and SVGEGT. The CDR3 extends over 16 amino acids. CDR3 DNA: TGTGCCAGCAGATCATTTCAGGGCCTCTCTGCCAATGAGCAGTTCTTC. Residues: CASRSFQGLSANEQFF.

This clonotype was seen at least ten times. The chain has TRBV6-2 or TRBV6-3 and TRBJ1-5, with unresolved D. V was pared by 3 bases and J by 0 bases, with 12 bases between. From germline, CDR1 is MNHEY and CDR2 SVGEGT. There are 16 residues in the CDR3. The CDR3 sequence is CASSYFGRNSNQPQHF. The CDR3 DNA reads as TGTGCCAGCAGTTATTTTGGTAGAAATAGCAATCAGCCCCAGCATTTT.

This CDR3 reads CSARGSGRKETQYF. In nucleotides, the CDR3 is TGCAGTGCTAGGGGTAGCGGGAGAAAAGAGACCCAGTACTTC. The V gene is TRBV20-1, the J gene TRBJ2-5; 9 nucleotides match TRBD2. Germline assignment: CDR1 DFQATT and CDR2 SNEGSKA (reference sequence). Trimming at V came to 3 bases and at J to 3 bases, leaving 5 bases not matched to a gene. This CDR3 is 14 amino acids long.

This clonotype came up a few times. V gene TRBV15 combines with J gene TRBJ2-1; 8 positions match TRBD1. The germline V gene has CDR1 LNHNV and CDR2 YYDKDF (reference sequence). V trimming: 3 bases; J trimming: 2 bases; junction bases outside the gene matches: 6. The CDR3 has 16 residues. This CDR3 is CATSSLDRVTYNEQFF. In DNA form, the CDR3 reads TGTGCCACCAGCAGTTTGGACAGGGTCACCTACAATGAGCAGTTCTTC.

The chain combines TRBV20-1 with TRBJ2-1; 12 bases align to TRBD2. V trimming: 6 bases; J trimming: 10 bases; junction bases outside the gene matches: 13. CDR3 length: 15 amino acids. Germline lookup yields CDR1 DFQATT and CDR2 SNEGSKA (reference sequence). CDR3 in amino acids: CSAPSLAGGFKEQFF. The CDR3 DNA reads TGCAGTGCGCCCTCACTAGCGGGAGGCTTCAAGGAGCAGTTCTTC.

The gene calls are TRBV5-4 and TRBJ2-5; 12 bases match TRBD1. The CDR3 loop spans 14 amino acids. CDR1 and CDR2 (germline): SGHNT, YYREEE (reference sequence). V was clipped by 4 bases and J by 7 bases; unmatched bases: 5. The CDR3 spells CASSRGGQGATQYF. CDR3 in DNA: TGTGCCAGCAGCCGGGGGGGACAGGGGGCGACCCAGTACTTC.

This clonotype was observed at least ten times. The chain employs TRBV2 and TRBJ1-5, with D uncertain. Germline CDR1 SNHLY, CDR2 FYNNEI. CDR3 size: 15 residues. Trimming cost V 2 bases and J 7 bases, with 15 bases left between them. This CDR3 is CASSEWNMLSQPQHF. DNA for the CDR3: TGTGCCAGCAGTGAATGGAATATGTTGTCGCAGCCCCAGCATTTT.

Many counts were recorded for this clonotype. V gene TRBV7-2 combines with J gene TRBJ2-7; 10 bases line up with TRBD1. Germline CDR1 reads SGHTA; CDR2 reads FQGNSA. The CDR3 consists of 15 residues. V lost 5 bases, J lost 4 bases, and 8 bases stayed unmatched. CDR3 nucleotides: TGTGCCAGCAGCAGAGCCGGGACAGGGGATTACGAGCAGTACTTC. It is translated as CASSRAGTGDYEQYF.

This clonotype was counted between two and nine times. The chain joins TRBV6-5 to TRBJ2-3, with a tentative D call TRBD2 (5 bases). V lost 2 bases and J lost 3, with 12 bases in between. This CDR3 has 15 amino acids. Per germline, CDR1 MNHEY and CDR2 SVGAGI. The CDR3 loop reads CASSYGSGSTDTQYF. The CDR3 region has the DNA TGTGCCAGCAGTTACGGGAGCGGATCTACAGATACGCAGTATTTT.

In this sample, this clonotype turned up many times. This chain joins TRBV7-2 and TRBJ2-1; TRBD2 agrees at 16 bases. The germline gives CDR1 SGHTA, CDR2 FQGNSA. The CDR3 covers 17 residues. Trimming cost V 0 bases and J 7 bases; bases outside gene matches: 3. The CDR3 is CASSLAGLAGGQNEQFF. In DNA, the CDR3 is TGTGCCAGCAGCTTAGCGGGACTAGCGGGAGGGCAAAATGAGCAGTTCTTC.

This clonotype occurred many times. V is TRBV7-2 and J is TRBJ2-1; 9 bases agree with TRBD1. The germline V gene has CDR1 SGHTA and CDR2 FQGNSA. The CDR3 length is 16 residues. The ends lost 2 bases at V and 2 bases at J; junction bases unmatched: 4. The CDR3 DNA follows: TGTGCCAGCAGCTTAACAGGGGGCCTCCCCTACAATGAGCAGTTCTTC. Its protein product is CASSLTGGLPYNEQFF.

In its sample, this clonotype was seen many times. The J gene is TRBJ1-6, the V gene TRBV7-2; D call uncertain. From germline, CDR1 is SGHTA and CDR2 FQGNSA. CDR3 length: 16 amino acids. The V end was cut by 2 bases, the J end by 5 bases, with 13 bases between. DNA for the CDR3: TGTGCCAGCAGCTTAAATGGACGGGCAAATAATTCACCCCTCCACTTT. This gives the protein CASSLNGRANNSPLHF.

The chain employs TRBV5-5 and TRBJ2-7; the D is unclear. The CDR3 has 14 residues. Germline V gene data show CDR1 as SGHKS and CDR2 as YYEKEE (reference sequence). Trimming pared 0 bases from V and 3 bases from J, leaving 10 bases between. CDR3 coding DNA: TGTGCCAGCAGCTTGGGCCTAGACGGCTACGAGCAGTACTTC. Amino acid sequence: CASSLGLDGYEQYF.

This clonotype was seen only a few times. This chain uses TRBV5-5 with TRBJ2-5; TRBD1 might be the D (6 bases). Looked up from germline, CDR1 is SGHKS and CDR2 is YYEKEE (reference sequence). The CDR3 covers 14 residues. Trimming took 1 base from V and 3 from J, leaving 10 bases between them. DNA of the CDR3: TGTGCCAGCAGCTTGCGGGCAGGGGAAGAGACCCAGTACTTC. This codes for CASSLRAGEETQYF.

The genes are TRBV6-2 or TRBV6-3 and TRBJ2-1; 9 bases agree with TRBD2. This CDR3 contains 14 residues. Germline values: CDR1 MNHEY, CDR2 SVGEGT. J was trimmed by 7 bases and V by 5 bases; bases with no gene match: 6. CDR3 DNA sequence: TGTGCCAGCAGTCTTAGCGGGAGTAGGAATGAGCAGTTCTTC. This encodes CASSLSGSRNEQFF.

This clonotype was seen a handful of times. V and J are TRBV25-1 and TRBJ2-7, with 8 nucleotides matching TRBD2. CDR1 and CDR2 from the germline V gene are MGHDK and SYGVNS. The CDR3 covers 15 residues. The V and J ends lost 2 bases and 0 bases, in that order; junction bases with no gene match: 3. The CDR3 loop reads CASSEEAGASYEQYF. The CDR3 DNA reads as TGTGCCAGCAGTGAAGAAGCGGGGGCCTCCTACGAGCAGTACTTC.

This clonotype was counted ten times or more. The chain recombines TRBV6-2 or TRBV6-3 with TRBJ2-7; TRBD2 is a possible D gene (6 bases). The CDR3 is made up of 14 amino acids. Germline CDR1 and CDR2: MNHEY and SVGEGT. V was shortened by 2 bases and J by 5 bases, with 13 bases between the two germline ends. For the CDR3, the DNA is TGTGCCAGCAGTTACCAGGGACTTGTGAACGAGCAGTACTTC. This sequence encodes CASSYQGLVNEQYF.